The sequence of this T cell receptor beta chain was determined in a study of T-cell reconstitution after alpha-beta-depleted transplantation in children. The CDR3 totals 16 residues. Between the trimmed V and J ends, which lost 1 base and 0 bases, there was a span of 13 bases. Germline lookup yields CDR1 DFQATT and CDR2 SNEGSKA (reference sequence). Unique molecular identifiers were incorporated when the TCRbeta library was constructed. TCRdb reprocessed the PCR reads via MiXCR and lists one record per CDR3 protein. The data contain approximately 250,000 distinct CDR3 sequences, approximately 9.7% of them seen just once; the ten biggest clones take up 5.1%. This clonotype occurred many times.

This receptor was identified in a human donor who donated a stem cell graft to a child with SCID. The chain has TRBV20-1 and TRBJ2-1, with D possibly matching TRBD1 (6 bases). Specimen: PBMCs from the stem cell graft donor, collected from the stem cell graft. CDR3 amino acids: CSARGATGFSYNEQFF. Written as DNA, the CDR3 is TGCAGTGCTAGAGGGGCGACAGGTTTCTCCTACAATGAGCAGTTCTTC.